These T cell receptor beta chains were read from a single sample in a study of follicular helper T cells after annual influenza vaccination. Sequencing used immunoSEQ multiplex PCR; TCRdb keeps in-frame clones, though not all of them. In the table there are approximately 10,000 clones, around four fifths of which are singletons. The starting material was CXCR5+ CD38- circulating T follicular helper cells from blood, obtained on the day of influenza vaccination. The source is an adult who received the influenza vaccine. The CDR3 runs from the conserved cysteine through the conserved F or W. The D gene is left open where the match is weak. Expanded clones get a size class; other rows say once, few or many, or leave the size out.

cdr3_nt,cdr3_aa,j_call,d_call,clone_size,v_call
TGCGCCAGCAGCCAAGTTCCGACTAGCGGGGGGGCCTTGTTAGGACCAGATACGCAGTATTTT,CASSQVPTSGGALLGPDTQYF,TRBJ2-3,TRBD2,.,TRBV4-1
TGCAGCGTTGAAAAGGACAGGGCGGGCGAGCAGTACTTC,CSVEKDRAGEQYF,TRBJ2-7,TRBD1,few,TRBV29-1
TGTGCCAGTAGGGCACAGATGAACACTGAAGCTTTCTTT,CASRAQMNTEAFF,TRBJ1-1,.,.,TRBV2
TGTGCCAGCAGCCAAAGGCAGAACACCGGGGAGCTGTTTTTT,CASSQRQNTGELFF,TRBJ2-2,.,.,TRBV7-7
TGTGCCAGCAGCCCGGGACTAGGGTCGGAGACCCAGTACTTC,CASSPGLGSETQYF,TRBJ2-5,TRBD2,.,TRBV13
TGTGCCAGCAGCCAAGATCCGGCCAGGGGCTCTCAGGGCTACACCTTC,CASSQDPARGSQGYTF,TRBJ1-2,.,.,TRBV4-2
TGTGCCAGCAGCGTCTCGGGAGACACTGAAGCTTTCTTT,CASSVSGDTEAFF,TRBJ1-1,.,.,TRBV9
TGTGCCAGCAGTAGAAGGACAGAATCCTACGAGCAGTACTTC,CASSRRTESYEQYF,TRBJ2-7,.,.,TRBV6-1
TGTGCCAGCACCCAGGGGACACCGCGAATAAGAGGGGCCGGGGAGCTGTTTTTT,CASTQGTPRIRGAGELFF,TRBJ2-2,.,once,TRBV6-7
TGTGCCAGCTCACCATCCTTGGATGAGCAGTTCTTC,CASSPSLDEQFF,TRBJ2-1,.,.,TRBV18